Each of the 21 T cell receptor beta chains below was sequenced from the same sample in a study of human T cells and chemical hapten exposure. TCRdb passed the RACE reads through MiXCR, listing each CDR3 protein once. The repertoire includes roughly 360,000 distinct CDR3 sequences, around 5% of them detected once, and approximately 2.5% sits in the top ten. Noted time point: patch test 1, 2 weeks after DPC sensitization. The treatment here: therapeutic diphenylcyclopropenone sensitization with weekly scalp DPC. The sample here was whole blood, taken in connection with sensitization to the hapten diphenylcyclopropenone (DPC). The receptors come from a woman aged 45-60 years with alopecia areata. Some clones in this sample may be carry-over from other donors' samples.

This clonotype was counted at least ten times. The gene calls are TRBV15 and TRBJ2-1, with unresolved D. Trimming took 0 bases from V and 10 from J, leaving 7 bases between them. The germline CDR1 and CDR2 sequences are LNHNV and YYDKDF (reference sequence). The CDR3 extends over 12 amino acids. The CDR3 DNA is TGTGCCACCAGCAGAGATGTGGCAGAGCAGTTCTTC. Encoded protein: CATSRDVAEQFF.

This clonotype has a handful of counts. The J gene is TRBJ2-3, the V gene TRBV28; TRBD2 aligns across 9 bases. Germline CDR1 reads MDHEN; CDR2 reads SYDVKM. The J segment lost 1 base and the V segment lost 5 bases, leaving 7 bases of the junction unmatched. The CDR3 covers 16 residues. The CDR3 coding sequence is TGTGCCAGCAGTCGCTATAGCGGGGGAGGCACAGATACGCAGTATTTT. Translation: CASSRYSGGGTDTQYF.

This clonotype was picked up a small number of times. The CDR3 DNA is TGTGCCAGCAGGCTCGGACAGTTCATGAACACTGAAGCTTTCTTT. Encoded protein: CASRLGQFMNTEAFF. This chain links TRBV5-5 with TRBJ1-1, with a weak D call TRBD1 (6 bases). Trimming removed 5 bases at V and 0 bases at J, with 14 bases between. Germline CDR1 reads SGHKS; CDR2 reads YYEKEE (reference sequence). CDR3 length: 15 amino acids.

This clonotype was recorded a few times. This sequence joins TRBV27 and TRBJ1-6, with D maybe TRBD1 (5 bases). CDR1 is MNHEY and CDR2 is SMNVEV in the germline V gene (reference sequence). The CDR3 length is 15 residues. V lost 6 bases, J lost 5 bases, and 14 bases lay in between. This chain's CDR3 is CASSPSGTHNSPLHF. The CDR3 DNA reads TGTGCCAGCAGCCCATCCGGGACCCATAATTCACCCCTCCACTTT.

This clonotype was counted ten times or more. V gene TRBV6-2 or TRBV6-3 combines with J gene TRBJ2-7; TRBD1 matches at 8 bases. The CDR3 length is 13 residues. Germline CDR1 MNHEY, CDR2 SVGEGT. The J segment lost 7 bases and the V segment lost 7 bases, leaving 9 bases of the junction unmatched. The CDR3 coding sequence is TGTGCCAGCACGTCCCCAGGGGGCAGGGAGCAGTACTTC. Its protein is CASTSPGGREQYF.

This clonotype has a count of ten or more. The chain combines TRBV11-2 with TRBJ1-1; D remains ambiguous. Germline CDR1 and CDR2: SGHAT and FQNNGV. Trimming pared 5 bases from V and 2 bases from J, leaving 9 bases between. The CDR3 spans 13 residues. Here the CDR3 DNA reads TGTGCCAGCAGCCCGAGGTTTAACACTGAAGCTTTCTTT. Protein product: CASSPRFNTEAFF. The variable domain in full, completed from reference TRBV11-2 and TRBJ1-1, reads EAGVAQSPRYKIIEKRQSVAFWCNPISGHATLYWYQQILGQGPKLLIQFQNNGVVDDSQLPKDRFSAERLKGVDSTLKIQPAKLEDSAVYLCASSPRFNTEAFFGQGTRLTVV.

This clonotype showed up many times. The chain joins TRBV30 to TRBJ1-2; unclear D gene. CDR1 and CDR2 from the germline V gene are GTSNPN and SVGIG (reference sequence). The ends were cut back, 2 bases at V and 2 bases at J, with 15 bases in the middle. The CDR3 consists of 15 residues. CDR3 DNA sequence: TGTGCCTGGAGTACCGGGCAACTCTCGAACTATGGCTACACCTTC. Its protein product is CAWSTGQLSNYGYTF.

This chain links TRBV21-1 with TRBJ2-1; TRBD2, the D gene given by the table, was not confirmed from the DNA. TRBV21-1 corresponds to a pseudogene. CDR3 size: 12 residues. CDR3 nucleotides: TGTGCCAGCATTTCCGGACTGGTGTGTCAGTTCTTC. Its translation is CASISGLVCQFF.

This clonotype was observed many times. The gene calls are TRBV6-2 or TRBV6-3 and TRBJ2-5; the match to TRBD1 covers 7 bases. The CDR3 runs 14 residues. Germline V gives CDR1 MNHEY, CDR2 SVGEGT. V lost 0 bases to trimming and J lost 5 bases; unmatched junction nucleotides: 3. The CDR3 loop is CASSYSGTAETQYF. In DNA form, the CDR3 reads TGTGCCAGCAGTTACTCCGGGACAGCGGAGACCCAGTACTTC.

About this clonotype itself: A much larger clone sits a single nucleotide away, making a read error possible. This rearrangement joins TRBV7-8 to TRBJ1-1, with D tentatively TRBD1 (5 bases). Germline V gene data show CDR1 as SGHVS and CDR2 as FQNEAQ. This CDR3 spans 13 amino acids. The CDR3 sequence is CASSLSGPTAAFF. The CDR3 DNA follows: TGTGCCAGCAGCTTATCAGGGCCCACTGCAGCTTTCTTT.

This clonotype came up many times. For the CDR3, the DNA is TGTGCCAGCACCCGCTCGGGACAGATTTTACATGGCTACACCTTC. Translation gives CASTRSGQILHGYTF. This chain connects TRBV12-3 or TRBV12-4 to TRBJ1-2; TRBD1 agrees at 7 bases. The ends lost 7 bases at V and 6 bases at J; junction bases unmatched: 14. CDR3 length equals 15 residues.

The gene calls are TRBV6-1 and TRBJ1-2, with a tentative D call TRBD1 (5 bases). The CDR3 spans 14 residues. Trimming removed 1 base at V and 0 bases at J, with 6 bases between. The germline CDR1 and CDR2 sequences are MNHNS and SASEGT. The CDR3 DNA reads TGTGCCAGCAGTGAAGGGGGCGCTAACTATGGCTACACCTTC. This translates into CASSEGGANYGYTF.

This clonotype was detected ten times or more. The CDR3 loop is CASSFSGGAGANVLTF. Written as DNA, the CDR3 is TGTGCCAGCAGTTTTTCGGGAGGGGCTGGGGCCAACGTCCTGACTTTC. This chain joins TRBV7-6 and TRBJ2-6, with TRBD2 matching 8 bases. This CDR3 has 16 amino acids. The germline V gene has CDR1 SGHVS and CDR2 FNYEAQ. With V trimmed by 6 bases and J by 2 bases, 6 bases remained unmatched.

V usage is TRBV6-5 and J usage is TRBJ2-6, with 10 bases matching TRBD1. With 4 bases clipped from V and 1 base from J, the junction kept 7 bases outside the gene matches. Germline values: CDR1 MNHEY, CDR2 SVGAGI. The CDR3 runs 18 residues. DNA of the CDR3: TGTGCCAGCAGTTTAGTCGGACAGGGGGTGTCTGGGGCCAACGTCCTGACTTTC. Translating gives CASSLVGQGVSGANVLTF.

The V and J genes are TRBV7-8 and TRBJ1-1; D may be TRBD1 (5 bases). V lost 0 bases, J lost 6 bases, and 14 bases lay in between. This CDR3 has 15 amino acids. Germline assignment: CDR1 SGHVS and CDR2 FQNEAQ. The DNA of the CDR3 is TGTGCCAGCAGCTTAGCGTGGCGCCAAGGGGCTGAAGCTTTCTTT. This sequence encodes CASSLAWRQGAEAFF.

This clonotype was counted a few times. The J gene is TRBJ2-2, the V gene TRBV10-3; TRBD2 matches at 10 bases. Germline V gives CDR1 ENHRY, CDR2 SYGVKD. J gave up 1 base and V 10 bases, and 9 bases lay outside the gene matches. CDR3 length: 16 amino acids. The CDR3 protein is CATSGVAGGNTGELFF. The DNA for the CDR3 is TGTGCCACCTCCGGGGTAGCGGGAGGGAACACCGGGGAGCTGTTTTTT.

This clonotype has a handful of counts. This chain connects TRBV10-3 to TRBJ2-7; no definite D call. V lost 9 bases and J lost 2, with 8 bases in between. This CDR3 region has 11 residues. In germline, CDR1 is ENHRY, CDR2 SYGVKD. CDR3 nucleotides: TGTGCCATGGGGAAGGCCTACGAGCAGTACTTC. The encoded protein is CAMGKAYEQYF.

This clonotype came up a few times. The chain combines TRBV20-1 with TRBJ2-7; 13 nucleotides match TRBD2. Germline trimming cut 5 bases from V and 7 bases from J; bases unmatched to any gene: 5. The germline V gene encodes CDR1 DFQATT and CDR2 SNEGSKA (reference sequence). The CDR3 is 13 amino acids. The CDR3 nucleotides are TGCAGTGCTCTACGGACTAGCGGGGGAGAGCAGTACTTC. This gives the protein CSALRTSGGEQYF.

Comment on this clonotype: A much larger clone sits a single nucleotide away, making a read error possible. The chain combines TRBV29-1 with TRBJ1-5, with no clear D. CDR1 and CDR2 from the germline V gene are SQVTM and ANQGSEA. V gave up 8 bases and J gave up 4 bases, with 18 bases separating them. The CDR3 extends over 14 amino acids. This CDR3 reads CSPEERRLNQPQHF. The CDR3 DNA follows: TGCAGCCCTGAGGAGAGGAGGCTAAATCAGCCCCAGCATTTT. The full variable domain, with the rest looked up from reference TRBV29-1 and TRBJ1-5, is SAVISQKPSRDICQRGTSLTIQCQVDSQVTMMFWYRQQPGQSLTLIATANQGSEATYESGFVIDKFPISRPNLTFSTLTVSNMSPEDSSIYLCSPEERRLNQPQHFGDGTRLSIL.

The chain joins TRBV27 to TRBJ1-6; D ambiguous. Germline-derived CDR1 and CDR2 are MNHEY and SMNVEV (reference sequence). Trimming took off 3 bases at V and 7 bases at J, with 10 bases between the two ends. The CDR3 has 14 residues. The CDR3: CASSFPIGNSPLHF. Written as DNA, the CDR3 is TGTGCCAGCAGTTTCCCCATTGGAAATTCACCCCTCCACTTT.

This clonotype was seen repeatedly, ten times or more. The chain links TRBV2 to TRBJ2-3; 7 bases map to TRBD1. Trimming removed 6 bases from V and 1 base from J; junction bases left unmatched: 4. Germline V gene lookup returns CDR1 SNHLY and CDR2 FYNNEI. This CDR3 contains 14 residues. The CDR3: CASRRGLGTDTQYF. The CDR3 nucleotides read TGTGCCAGCAGGAGGGGGCTTGGCACAGATACGCAGTATTTT.